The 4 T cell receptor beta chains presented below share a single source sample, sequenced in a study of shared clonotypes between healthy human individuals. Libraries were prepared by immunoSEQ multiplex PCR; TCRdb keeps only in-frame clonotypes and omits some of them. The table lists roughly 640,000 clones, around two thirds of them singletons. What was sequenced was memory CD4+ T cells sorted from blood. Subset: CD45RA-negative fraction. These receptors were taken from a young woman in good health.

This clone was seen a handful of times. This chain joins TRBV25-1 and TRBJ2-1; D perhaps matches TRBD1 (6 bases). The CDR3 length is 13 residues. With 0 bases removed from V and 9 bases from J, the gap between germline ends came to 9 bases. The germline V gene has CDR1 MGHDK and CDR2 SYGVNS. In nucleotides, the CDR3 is TGTGCCAGCAGTGAATACTTGGGGGCTGAGCAGTTCTTC. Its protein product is CASSEYLGAEQFF.

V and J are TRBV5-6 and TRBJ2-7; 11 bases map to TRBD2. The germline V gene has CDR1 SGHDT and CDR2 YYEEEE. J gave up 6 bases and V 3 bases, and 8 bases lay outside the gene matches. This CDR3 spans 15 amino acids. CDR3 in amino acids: CASSSIAGGPGEQYF. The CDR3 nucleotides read TGTGCCAGCAGCTCGATAGCGGGAGGGCCGGGCGAGCAGTACTTC.

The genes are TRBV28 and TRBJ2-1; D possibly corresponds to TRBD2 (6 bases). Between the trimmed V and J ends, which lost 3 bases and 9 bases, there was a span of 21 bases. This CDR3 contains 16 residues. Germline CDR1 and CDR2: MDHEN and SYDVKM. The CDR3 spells CASSFAGLVMGGEQFF. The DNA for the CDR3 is TGTGCCAGCAGTTTTGCTGGTTTAGTAATGGGGGGTGAGCAGTTCTTC.

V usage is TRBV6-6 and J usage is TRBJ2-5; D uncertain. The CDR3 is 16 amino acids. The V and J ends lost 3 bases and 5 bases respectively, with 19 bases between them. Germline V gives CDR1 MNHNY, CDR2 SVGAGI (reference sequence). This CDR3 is CASSYPGLPRRETQYF. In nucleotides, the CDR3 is TGTGCCAGCAGTTATCCTGGCCTCCCTCGTCGGGAGACCCAGTACTTC.